Sequencing of this TCR beta chain was carried out in a study of OX40 agonist ivuxolimab in advanced cancers. Regarding the research as a whole: Ivuxolimab, which targeted the costimulatory receptor OX40 (CD134), was an agonistic, fully human IgG2 monoclonal antibody. Intravenous ivuxolimab was administered to patients every 2 weeks at six dose levels: 0.01, 0.1, 0.3, 1.5, 3 and 10 mg/kg. Of the approximately 53 patients in dose escalation, around 19 had hepatocellular carcinoma, about 15 had melanoma, 9 had renal cell carcinoma and 9 had head and neck cancer. In the dose-escalation cohort, 82.7% of patients were male, and the mean age was about 55 years, with a range of about 23 to 80. Patients were allowed to have had prior anti-PD-1, anti-PD-L1 or anti-CTLA-4 therapy, and around two fifths of the dose-escalation patients had been treated with checkpoint inhibitors. Partial responses occurred in three dose-escalation patients: two with cutaneous melanoma and one with hepatocellular carcinoma. Peripheral TCRbeta sequencing aimed to test whether ivuxolimab altered TCR sequence diversity and caused clonal T-cell expansion. The paper describes the monotherapy dose-escalation part (N = 52 patients) of the phase I trial of ivuxolimab.

General conclusions and limits of the study: At doses of 0.1 to 3.0 mg/kg, clonal expansion of both CD4+ and CD8+ blood T cells was observed from baseline to week 6. Low levels of normalized T-cell clonal expansion were also seen in some patients who did not respond. Partial responders in the 0.1-3.0 mg/kg groups had among the lowest normalized peripheral clonal expansion, especially among CD8+ T cells. On average, CD8+ T cells showed more expanded clones than CD4+ T cells after ivuxolimab. The antigen specificity of the clonally expanded peripheral T cells was not determined.

Taken from cysteine to phenylalanine, the CDR3 has 16 residues. Just CDR3 DNA is preserved here, 48 bases in frame from base 1. CDR1 and CDR2 are drawn from the germline V gene (reference sequence): LNHDA, SQIVND. V lost 5 bases and J lost 3 bases, and the count of bases not matched to a germline gene is 9. Patients with autoimmune disease history or receiving systemic immunosuppression were excluded from the trial. Peripheral blood for TCR sequencing was drawn from every dose cohort at baseline, at cycle 4 day 1 and at cycle 7 day 1. The samples were taken from a phase I, first-in-human, multicenter, open-label dose-escalation trial of ivuxolimab. Adults with locally advanced or metastatic melanoma, renal cell, hepatocellular, or head and neck squamous cell carcinoma were enrolled in the trial. Before TCR sequencing, CD4+ T cells and CD8+ T cells from peripheral blood were sorted into separate populations.

In regard to this clone: It lacks a known antigen. Nothing much larger sits one base from this clone, and base qualities are not available.

Genomic DNA was extracted from sorted cells for sequencing of the TCRbeta CDR3 region. TCRbeta CDR3 regions were sequenced using the immunoSEQ Assay. Held by TCRdb, this immuneACCESS table contains in-frame sequences only and omits some clones. Under half of the omission traces to an unresolved V gene where checked; the cause of the rest is unknown. The sample table contains 84,000 or so clones; only one count was recorded for about 93% of them. The ten largest clones capture approximately 11% of the sample. The specimen was CD4+ or CD8+ T cells sorted from blood, collected in a trial of the OX40 agonist ivuxolimab. This clonotype was sampled from an adult with an advanced solid tumor such as melanoma, head and neck, liver or kidney cancer. The chain links TRBV19 with TRBJ2-2; TRBD1 fits 7 bases in the junction. Here the CDR3 is given as CASSLWTGRDTGELFF. The DNA reads as follows: TGTGCCAGTAGTCTATGGACAGGCCGCGACACCGGGGAGCTGTTTTTT.